Listed here are 27 T cell receptor beta chains from one sample, sequenced in a study of vaccination and CD4 T cells after COVID-19. With the Oncomine TCR Beta short-read assay, DNA from cultured CD4+ T cells was sequenced. MiXCR, applied by TCRdb to the PCR reads, yields one record per CDR3 protein. The sample consists of 17,000 or so distinct CDR3 sequences, about 44% of them appearing once. Treatment here: roughly 10-day PBMC culture with coronavirus spike peptide pools or control peptides (ViraFEST assay). Antigens of these TCRs are unknown. The material sequenced was CD4+ T cells from blood, cultured in vitro, taken before SARS-CoV-2 vaccination. The receptor source for this set is a human donor who received a COVID-19 vaccine.

This clonotype occurred a few times. The CDR3 DNA reads as TGTGCCAGCAGCTTAGCGAGTAACCAACTCCAGCATTTT. Encoded protein: CASSLASNQLQHF. The chain is built from TRBV7-8 and TRBJ1-5; the D is unclear. Germline V gene data show CDR1 as SGHVS and CDR2 as FQNEAQ. CDR3 length equals 13 residues. Trimming removed 0 bases from V and 12 bases from J, with 12 bases in between.

This clonotype has a handful of counts. The chain employs TRBV7-2 and TRBJ1-5; D call uncertain. Trimming took off 1 base at V and 2 bases at J, with 9 bases between the two ends. This CDR3 is built from 15 residues. Germline values: CDR1 SGHTA, CDR2 FQGNSA. In DNA form, the CDR3 reads TGTGCCAGCAGCTTAGGGGCTCGGCGCAATCAGCCCCAGCATTTT. Protein sequence: CASSLGARRNQPQHF.

This clonotype was detected a few times. The chain employs TRBV7-2 and TRBJ2-2; tentative D call: TRBD2 (6 bases). From germline, CDR1 is SGHTA and CDR2 FQGNSA. V shed 6 bases and J shed 0 bases, with 14 bases lying between them. The CDR3 has 16 amino acids. This CDR3 is CASSGGLLANTGELFF. The CDR3 nucleotides read TGTGCCAGCAGTGGGGGACTCCTCGCGAACACCGGGGAGCTGTTTTTT. Full variable domain (rest looked up from reference TRBV7-2 and TRBJ2-2): GAGVSQSPSNKVTEKGKDVELRCDPISGHTALYWYRQSLGQGLEFLIYFQGNSAPDKSGLPSDRFSAERTGGSVSTLTIQRTQQEDSAVYLCASSGGLLANTGELFFGEGSRLTVL.

This clonotype was seen only once. The CDR3 sequence is CSVERGGYGYTF. CDR3 DNA sequence: TGCAGCGTTGAGAGAGGGGGGTATGGCTACACCTTC. V and J are TRBV29-1 and TRBJ1-2, with a weak D call TRBD1 (6 bases). CDR3 length: 12 residues. V shed 3 bases and J shed 5 bases, with 10 bases lying between them. Looked up from germline, CDR1 is SQVTM and CDR2 is ANQGSEA.

This clonotype has just a few counts. CDR3 in DNA: TGTGCCTCCCGGGACAGGGCGTATAAAGCTTTCTTT. Amino acids: CASRDRAYKAFF. The chain couples TRBV30 to TRBJ1-1; 9 bases line up with TRBD1. The J segment lost 9 bases and the V segment lost 7 bases, leaving 9 bases of the junction unmatched. From germline, CDR1 is GTSNPN and CDR2 SVGIG (reference sequence). This CDR3 has 12 residues.

This chain joins TRBV2 and TRBJ1-2, with D possibly TRBD1 on 5 matching bases. This CDR3 contains 13 residues. The germline gives CDR1 SNHLY, CDR2 FYNNEI. The V gene lost 6 bases and the J gene lost 3 bases, with 11 bases spanning the gap. DNA for the CDR3: TGTGCCAGCAGAGGGACCGCCGACTATGGCTACACCTTC. This sequence encodes CASRGTADYGYTF.

The chain links TRBV19 to TRBJ2-2; 8 bases line up with TRBD2. The V and J ends lost 1 base and 6 bases, in that order; junction bases with no gene match: 10. The germline V gene encodes CDR1 LNHDA and CDR2 SQIVND (reference sequence). The CDR3 contains 17 residues. CDR3 protein: CASSIVAGGSSPGELFF. CDR3 nucleotide sequence: TGTGCCAGTAGTATAGTGGCGGGGGGCTCTTCACCCGGGGAGCTGTTTTTT. The complete variable domain, with remaining parts taken from reference TRBV19 and TRBJ2-2, reads DGGITQSPKYLFRKEGQNVTLSCEQNLNHDAMYWYRQDPGQGLRLIYYSQIVNDFQKGDIAEGYSVSREKKESFPLTVTSAQKNPTAFYLCASSIVAGGSSPGELFFGEGSRLTVL.

The chain carries TRBV30 and TRBJ2-3; 9 bases line up with TRBD1. This CDR3 is built from 14 residues. CDR1 and CDR2 (germline): GTSNPN, SVGIG (reference sequence). Trimming took 5 bases from V and 2 from J; bases not matched to a gene: 5. DNA for the CDR3: TGTGCCTGGGTACAGGGGGCGCCCACAGATACGCAGTATTTT. Its translation is CAWVQGAPTDTQYF.

V usage is TRBV12-3 or TRBV12-4 and J usage is TRBJ1-6; D unclear. This CDR3 contains 14 residues. The germline V and J ends were trimmed by 6 bases and 6 bases, with 12 bases remaining between them. CDR3 in amino acids: CASRNQQPNSPLHF. In DNA, the CDR3 is TGTGCCAGCAGGAACCAACAACCTAATTCACCCCTCCACTTT.

V is TRBV20-1 and J is TRBJ2-3; D possibly uses TRBD1 or TRBD2 (5 bases each). V lost 3 bases to trimming and J lost 2 bases, with 15 bases between them. The CDR3 has 15 residues. Per the germline V gene, CDR1 is DFQATT and CDR2 is SNEGSKA (reference sequence). CDR3 nucleotide sequence: TGCAGTGCTAGCCCGGGGACGGAAAACACAGATACGCAGTATTTT. Translation gives CSASPGTENTDTQYF.

The chain recombines TRBV7-8 with TRBJ1-1; possibly TRBD1 for D (6 bases). Germline loops: CDR1 SGHVS, CDR2 FQNEAQ. V was cut by 6 bases and J by 4 bases, with 15 bases left in between. This CDR3 is built from 14 residues. CDR3 DNA sequence: TGTGCCAGCAGTTCAACAGGGTGGAGCACTGAAGCTTTCTTT. Translation: CASSSTGWSTEAFF.

The sample holds a few counts of this clonotype. This rearrangement joins TRBV10-3 to TRBJ1-4; D call uncertain. Germline loops: CDR1 ENHRY, CDR2 SYGVKD. The CDR3 covers 13 residues. Between the trimmed V and J ends, which lost 2 bases and 7 bases, there was a span of 8 bases. Here the CDR3 DNA reads TGTGCCATCAGTGAGGCGCAAGCTGAAAAACTGTTTTTT. Translating it yields CAISEAQAEKLFF.

This rearrangement joins TRBV5-5 to TRBJ1-1, with TRBD1 as a possible D gene (5 bases). Trimming removed 4 bases at V and 0 bases at J, with 16 bases between. This CDR3 has 16 residues. CDR1 is SGHKS, CDR2 YYEKEE, per germline (reference sequence). CDR3 loop: CASSLRGRTMNTEAFF. CDR3 DNA sequence: TGTGCCAGCAGCCTACGTGGAAGGACAATGAACACTGAAGCTTTCTTT.

CDR3 residues: CAWSRDRGREGYTF. For the CDR3, the DNA is TGTGCCTGGAGTAGGGACAGGGGAAGGGAGGGCTACACCTTC. The chain combines TRBV30 with TRBJ1-2, with TRBD1 matching over 10 bases. V trimming: 2 bases; J trimming: 8 bases; junction bases outside the gene matches: 8. CDR1 is GTSNPN, CDR2 SVGIG, per germline (reference sequence). This CDR3 has 14 amino acids.

This clonotype was seen more than once but under ten times. The chain couples TRBV27 to TRBJ1-5; D is unclear. The CDR3 totals 15 residues. Germline V gene data show CDR1 as MNHEY and CDR2 as SMNVEV (reference sequence). Between the trimmed V and J ends, which lost 0 bases and 6 bases, there was a span of 12 bases. The CDR3 DNA is TGTGCCAGCAGTTTATCAGGAGGGTATGGTCAGCCCCAGCATTTT. This sequence encodes CASSLSGGYGQPQHF.

This clonotype was observed a few times. This chain connects TRBV6-5 to TRBJ1-6, with 7 bases fitting TRBD1. CDR1 MNHEY and CDR2 SVGAGI come from the germline V gene. The V gene end was trimmed by 3 bases and the J gene end by 7 bases; junction bases not matched to a gene: 6. The CDR3 is 15 residues long. The CDR3 is CASSYKGQTNSPLHF. CDR3 nucleotide sequence: TGTGCCAGCAGTTATAAGGGACAGACGAATTCACCCCTCCACTTT.

This rearrangement joins TRBV14 to TRBJ2-3, with TRBD1 identical over 8 bases. The germline CDR1 and CDR2 sequences are SGHDN and FVKESK. V lost 4 bases to trimming and J lost 3 bases; unmatched junction nucleotides: 6. This CDR3 spans 15 amino acids. The CDR3 DNA sequence: TGTGCCAGCAGCCTCCGGACAGGGAGGACAGATACGCAGTATTTT. It codes for CASSLRTGRTDTQYF.

The J gene is TRBJ1-5, the V gene TRBV6-4; D ambiguous. Deletions cut 3 bases from V and 0 bases from J, with 3 bases between. The CDR3 has 13 amino acids. The germline V gene encodes CDR1 MRHNA and CDR2 SNTAGT. The CDR3 loop reads CASSEGSNQPQHF. CDR3 in DNA: TGTGCCAGCAGTGAGGGTAGCAATCAGCCCCAGCATTTT.

This clonotype turned up a few times. The genes are TRBV12-3 or TRBV12-4 and TRBJ2-7; D remains ambiguous. The CDR3 runs to 12 residues. V lost 3 bases and J lost 2, with 5 bases in between. The CDR3 sequence is CASSFTAYEQYF. In DNA, the CDR3 is TGTGCCAGCAGTTTCACTGCCTACGAGCAGTACTTC.

This clonotype showed up just a few times. This chain connects TRBV20-1 to TRBJ2-7; D uncertain. Germline V gene lookup returns CDR1 DFQATT and CDR2 SNEGSKA (reference sequence). The CDR3 sequence is 14 residues long. V was shortened by 3 bases and J by 4 bases, with 16 bases between the two germline ends. CDR3 region: CSASDRTFQYEQYF. CDR3 sequence (DNA): TGCAGTGCTAGTGATCGGACCTTTCAATACGAGCAGTACTTC.

The chain carries TRBV11-3 and TRBJ1-1, with 9 bases aligning to TRBD1. There are 15 residues in the CDR3. In germline, CDR1 is SGHNT, CDR2 YENEEA. With 5 bases clipped from V and 2 bases from J, the junction kept 6 bases outside the gene matches. CDR3 sequence: CASSTHRGLNTEAFF. Written as DNA, the CDR3 is TGTGCCAGCAGCACCCACAGGGGGCTAAACACTGAAGCTTTCTTT.

This clonotype appeared a few times. This chain joins TRBV11-3 and TRBJ2-6; TRBD2 is a possible D gene (5 bases). CDR1 is SGHNT, CDR2 YENEEA, per germline. The CDR3 is made up of 16 amino acids. Deletions cut 6 bases from V and 1 base from J, with 13 bases between. CDR3 loop: CASSPGVGSGANVLTF. CDR3 nucleotide sequence: TGTGCCAGCAGTCCCGGGGTGGGGTCTGGGGCCAACGTCCTGACTTTC.

The rearrangement joins TRBV9 to TRBJ2-3; no definite D call. The CDR3 loop spans 13 amino acids. CDR1 and CDR2 (germline): SGDLS, YYNGEE. Trimming removed 4 bases at V and 4 bases at J, with 10 bases between. The CDR3 loop is CASSLDTPDTQYF. CDR3 DNA sequence: TGTGCCAGCAGCCTCGACACCCCAGATACGCAGTATTTT.

This clonotype has just a few counts. The rearrangement uses TRBV21-1 and TRBJ2-2; the listed D gene, TRBD1, was not tested against the DNA. TRBV21-1 represents a pseudogene. CDR3 length equals 14 residues. The CDR3 DNA sequence: TGTGCCAGCCCCCCCACGGTCGACACCGGGGAGCTGTTTTTT. Protein product: CASPPTVDTGELFF.

The chain is built from TRBV6-1 and TRBJ1-6, with D perhaps TRBD1 (5 bases). The V gene's germline CDR1 is MNHNS and CDR2 SASEGT. The CDR3 totals 16 residues. V lost 7 bases, J lost 7 bases, and 20 bases lay in between. CDR3 DNA sequence: TGTGCCAGCAAAACCGGGGCAGCGGCGGGAAATTCACCCCTCCACTTT. Translation: CASKTGAAAGNSPLHF.

The count of this clonotype is one. This chain connects TRBV14 to TRBJ2-1; D gene uncertain. V was clipped by 0 bases and J by 5 bases, with 11 bases between them. The CDR3 runs 15 residues. Germline assignment: CDR1 SGHDN and CDR2 FVKESK. The CDR3 DNA is TGTGCCAGCAGCCAAGATATTTCTCAGGACAATGAGCAGTTCTTC. The encoded protein is CASSQDISQDNEQFF.

The rearrangement joins TRBV2 to TRBJ1-6; a weak D match, TRBD1 (5 bases). The CDR3 is 13 amino acids. V lost 5 bases and J lost 8, with 10 bases in between. The germline V gene encodes CDR1 SNHLY and CDR2 FYNNEI. The chain's CDR3 is CASSSRGDSPLHF. The CDR3 region has the DNA TGTGCCAGCAGTTCTCGGGGCGATTCACCCCTCCACTTT.